This T cell receptor (beta chain) was captured by sequencing in a study of cytomegalovirus exposure and HLA in healthy donors. Study-wide context: Earlier findings included some 120 million unique TCR beta sequences obtained from about 180 million T cells. Points from the study as a whole: Reportedly, diagnosis of cytomegalovirus status by the classifier showed high specificity and sensitivity. Data from an earlier analysis indicated that most TCR beta V segments were productive either about 90% or about 30% of the time.

The germline CDR1 and CDR2 sequences are MNHEY and SMNVEV (reference sequence). The CDR3 extends over 13 amino acids. Trimming shortened V by 2 bases and J by 0 bases, and 3 bases separated the two germline ends. Use of 60 Vbeta and 13 Jbeta primers characterized the PCR. Here immunoSEQ multiplex PCR was the method, and the copy in TCRdb shows in-frame clones only, minus some. The ten most abundant clones cover approximately 1.5% of a sample with about 150,000 clones. For this clone: Its antigen remains unidentified.

All the people who gave samples were healthy bone marrow donors. The source material was PBMCs. The chain links TRBV27 to TRBJ2-3, with D unclear. This TCR derives from a woman in her forties or fifties in good health and CMV-seronegative. The CDR3 loop is CASSLRSTDTQYF. The CDR3 bases are TGTGCCAGCAGTTTACGTAGCACAGATACGCAGTATTTT.